Below are 16 T cell receptor beta chains sequenced from a single sample in a study of T cells in Graves' hyperthyroidism and ophthalmopathy. There were TCR beta CDR3 regions amplified from RNA transcripts. The HTBI primer set served for first-round RT-PCR of the TCR CDR3. TCRdb reprocessed the multiplex PCR reads via MiXCR and lists one record per CDR3 protein. The sample shows approximately 600,000 distinct CDR3 sequences, 14% to 15% of them seen only once. The sample taken for sequencing was blood. The receptor source for this set is a woman aged 40 to 50 with Graves' ophthalmopathy.

This clonotype was found many times. The chain uses TRBV6-5 and TRBJ2-7; D is ambiguous. The length of the CDR3 is 13 residues. Trimming took 2 bases from V and 3 from J, leaving 8 bases between them. Germline V lookup: CDR1 MNHEY, CDR2 SVGAGI. The CDR3: CASSYDPYYEQYF. In DNA, the CDR3 is TGTGCCAGCAGTTACGACCCCTACTACGAGCAGTACTTC.

The chain links TRBV6-2 or TRBV6-3 to TRBJ2-7; the match to TRBD1 covers 7 bases. V lost 4 bases to trimming and J lost 2 bases; unmatched junction nucleotides: 11. Germline V gene data show CDR1 as MNHEY and CDR2 as SVGEGT. CDR3 length: 16 amino acids. DNA for the CDR3: TGTGCCAGCAGTTTTCCACAGGGGTTTTCCACCTACGAGCAGTACTTC. Its protein is CASSFPQGFSTYEQYF.

This clonotype came up many times. The chain has TRBV7-9 and TRBJ1-1; D unclear. Germline V gives CDR1 SEHNR, CDR2 FQNEAQ (reference sequence). The CDR3 is 12 amino acids. The V gene lost 7 bases and the J gene lost 5 bases, with 11 bases spanning the gap. The CDR3 nucleotides read TGTGCCAGCACCCCACAGAGTACTGAAGCTTTCTTT. The encoded protein is CASTPQSTEAFF.

This clonotype was observed at least ten times. Because the CDR3 is missing its conserved closing phenylalanine or tryptophan, this is likely a read error. This chain connects TRBV5-1 to TRBJ1-2; 8 bases match TRBD1. Trimming cost V 3 bases and J 4 bases; bases outside gene matches: 5. The germline V gene encodes CDR1 SGHRS and CDR2 YFSETQ. The CDR3 sequence is 14 residues long. CDR3 amino acids: CASSYGQGSYGYTY. Here the CDR3 DNA reads TGCGCCAGCAGCTACGGACAGGGAAGCTATGGCTACACCTAC.

This clonotype was detected ten times or more. The chain carries TRBV12-3 or TRBV12-4 and TRBJ2-7; 13 nucleotides align to TRBD2. The V and J ends lost 1 base and 5 bases, in that order; junction bases with no gene match: 2. This CDR3 has 15 amino acids. DNA for the CDR3: TGTGCCAGCAGTTTAGGGACTAGCGGGAGTCACGAGCAGTACTTC. Its protein product is CASSLGTSGSHEQYF.

This clonotype was counted many times. The germline gene is not matched at one end of the junction; a read error may be the cause. This chain uses TRBV12-3 or TRBV12-4 with TRBJ2-5; D remains ambiguous. CDR3 length: 12 residues. In DNA form, the CDR3 reads TGTGCCAGCAGCCCAAATAAGTGGCCCAAGAACTTC. Translated, it gives CASSPNKWPKNF.

This clonotype was counted at least ten times. J is TRBJ1-2 and V is TRBV6-5; D ambiguous. CDR1 and CDR2 from the germline V gene are MNHEY and SVGAGI. This CDR3 has 14 residues. V was clipped by 2 bases and J by 0 bases, with 7 bases between them. The CDR3 DNA is TGTGCCAGCAGTTACAGCGACCCTAACTATGGCTACACCTTC. This sequence encodes CASSYSDPNYGYTF.

This clonotype was observed at least ten times. The genes are TRBV12-3 or TRBV12-4 and TRBJ1-2; TRBD1 is a possible D gene (6 bases). This CDR3 region has 14 residues. V was pared by 5 bases and J by 5 bases, with 15 bases between. The chain's CDR3 is CASSPGRGAYGYTF. Written as DNA, the CDR3 is TGTGCCAGCAGTCCAGGTCGGGGGGCATATGGCTACACCTTC.

The chain carries TRBV11-2 and TRBJ2-7, with D possibly matching TRBD1 (6 bases). V was clipped by 1 base and J by 4 bases, with 20 bases between them. Germline V CDR1 and CDR2: SGHAT, FQNNGV. This CDR3 is 17 amino acids long. The CDR3 loop is CASSLVYGGVGFYEQYF. CDR3 DNA sequence: TGTGCCAGCAGCTTAGTGTATGGGGGCGTAGGGTTTTACGAGCAGTACTTC.

This clonotype was picked up many times. The chain employs TRBV6-2 or TRBV6-3 and TRBJ1-2; 7 positions agree with TRBD1. The junction had 10 bases not matched to a gene; V was cut back by 4 bases and J by 8 bases. The CDR3 sequence is 14 residues long. Germline CDR1 reads MNHEY; CDR2 reads SVGEGT. The CDR3 reads CASSSTGSGSGYTF. The DNA of the CDR3 is TGTGCCAGCAGTTCGACAGGGTCGGGAAGCGGCTACACCTTC.

The rearrangement joins TRBV11-2 to TRBJ1-2; 8 bases map to TRBD1. The length of the CDR3 is 16 residues. Germline V gives CDR1 SGHAT, CDR2 FQNNGV. V shed 2 bases and J 0 bases; nucleotides not matched to a gene: 5. CDR3 bases: TGTGCCAGCAGCTTATATCAGGGGGCCACTAACTATGGCTACACCTTC. Its protein product is CASSLYQGATNYGYTF. The whole variable domain, remainder taken from reference TRBV11-2 and TRBJ1-2, is EAGVAQSPRYKIIEKRQSVAFWCNPISGHATLYWYQQILGQGPKLLIQFQNNGVVDDSQLPKDRFSAERLKGVDSTLKIQPAKLEDSAVYLCASSLYQGATNYGYTFGSGTRLTVV.

This clonotype showed up many times. This CDR3 reads CASTILGGQGEQYF. In DNA, the CDR3 is TGTGCCAGCACCATCCTGGGAGGTCAGGGCGAGCAGTACTTC. The chain couples TRBV12-3 or TRBV12-4 to TRBJ2-7; D perhaps matches TRBD2 (6 bases). The V and J ends lost 7 bases and 6 bases respectively, with 19 bases between them. This CDR3 comprises 14 residues.

This clonotype was recorded many times. This chain connects TRBV6-2 or TRBV6-3 to TRBJ2-5; D is ambiguous. Trimming pared 5 bases from V and 0 bases from J, leaving 10 bases between. Germline V lookup: CDR1 MNHEY, CDR2 SVGEGT. CDR3 length: 14 residues. The CDR3 spells CASSPDHYQETQYF. CDR3 nucleotide sequence: TGTGCCAGCAGTCCCGATCACTACCAAGAGACCCAGTACTTC.

J is TRBJ2-6 and V is TRBV29-1; D is possibly TRBD1 or TRBD2 (5 bases each). V lost 5 bases and J lost 0, with 14 bases in between. The CDR3 loop spans 16 amino acids. CDR1 SQVTM and CDR2 ANQGSEA come from the germline V gene. The CDR3 region has the DNA TGCAGCGTTCGAGGGGAACCATTCTCTGGGGCCAACGTCCTGACTTTC. Residues: CSVRGEPFSGANVLTF.

This clonotype was recorded at least ten times. The J gene is TRBJ1-1, the V gene TRBV6-2 or TRBV6-3, with D possibly being TRBD1 (5 bases). From germline, CDR1 is MNHEY and CDR2 SVGEGT. Trimming removed 5 bases at V and 7 bases at J, with 11 bases between. The CDR3 covers 12 residues. Here the CDR3 reads CASSGDLVEAFF. Here the CDR3 DNA reads TGTGCCAGCAGTGGGGACTTGGTTGAAGCTTTCTTT.

This clonotype was observed many times. The V gene is TRBV12-3 or TRBV12-4, the J gene TRBJ2-2; the match to TRBD1 covers 7 bases. V trimming: 4 bases; J trimming: 2 bases; junction bases outside the gene matches: 4. This CDR3 comprises 15 residues. The CDR3 sequence: CASSSGQTNTGELFF. Here the CDR3 DNA reads TGTGCCAGCAGTTCGGGACAGACTAACACCGGGGAGCTGTTTTTT.